The T cell receptor beta chain described here comes from a study of blood T cell repertoires in COVID-19. Study at large: Sources were T cells, B-cell-depleted T cells, or PBMCs; the material itself was cDNA or gDNA.

The table came from immunoSEQ multiplex PCR; TCRdb's copy has only in-frame clones and leaves some out. The data contain a few hundred thousand clones, 70% to 90% of them singletons. This clone was seen only a few times. This CDR3 region has 14 residues. The V gene's germline CDR1 is SEHNR and CDR2 FQNEAQ (reference sequence). The V end lost 5 bases, the J end lost 3 bases, and 10 bases lay between the germline ends. The receptor comes from a young woman with COVID-19, enrolled during active disease. Sequences were obtained from peripheral blood. The chain recombines TRBV7-9 with TRBJ1-4; no firm D call. The CDR3 here is CASSPGSPNEKLFF. The CDR3 DNA is TGTGCCAGCAGCCCCGGGTCTCCTAATGAAAAACTGTTTTTT.